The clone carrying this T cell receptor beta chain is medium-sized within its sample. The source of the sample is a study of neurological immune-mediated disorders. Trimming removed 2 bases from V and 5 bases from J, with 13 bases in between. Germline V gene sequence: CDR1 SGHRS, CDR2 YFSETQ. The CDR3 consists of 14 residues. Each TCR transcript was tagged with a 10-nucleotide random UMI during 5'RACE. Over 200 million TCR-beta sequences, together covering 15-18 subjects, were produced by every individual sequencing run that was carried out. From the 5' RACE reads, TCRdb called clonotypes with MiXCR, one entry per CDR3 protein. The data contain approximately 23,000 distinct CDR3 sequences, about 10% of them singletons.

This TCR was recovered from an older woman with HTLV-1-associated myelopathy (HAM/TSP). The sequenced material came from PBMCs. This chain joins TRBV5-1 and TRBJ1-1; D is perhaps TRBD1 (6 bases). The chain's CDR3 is CASSLWGPGTEAFF. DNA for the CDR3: TGCGCCAGCAGCTTATGGGGGCCGGGGACTGAAGCTTTCTTT. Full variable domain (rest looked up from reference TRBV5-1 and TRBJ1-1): KAGVTQTPRYLIKTRGQQVTLSCSPISGHRSVSWYQQTPGQGLQFLFEYFSETQRNKGNFPGRFSGRQFSNSRSEMNVSTLELGDSALYLCASSLWGPGTEAFFGQGTRLTVV.